The rows below give T cell receptor beta chains drawn from one sample of a study of radiotherapy plus CTLA-4 blockade in lung cancer. Profiling relied on immunoSEQ multiplex PCR, and the TCRdb table lists in-frame clones only, not all of them. The sample lists 55,000 to 80,000 clones, roughly 87% seen once, with around 40% in the top ten. Source: peripheral blood, taken from a patient treated with radiotherapy plus ipilimumab. All receptors come from a human donor with non-small cell lung cancer that progressed on radiotherapy plus ipilimumab. CDR3s include the opening cysteine and the closing phenylalanine or tryptophan. The order of the fields is D gene, V gene, J gene, CDR3 protein, CDR3 DNA. The D gene is left open where the match is weak.

.	TRBV5-1	TRBJ2-7	CASSLGSGSSYEQYF	TGCGCCAGCAGCCTTGGGAGCGGCAGCTCCTACGAGCAGTACTTC
.	TRBV9	TRBJ2-1	CASSVGDWGEQFF	TGTGCCAGCAGCGTAGGAGACTGGGGGGAGCAGTTCTTC
.	TRBV30	TRBJ2-1	CAWTRDGSYNEQFF	TGTGCCTGGACCAGGGACGGATCCTACAATGAGCAGTTCTTC
.	TRBV2	TRBJ2-5	CASSDLSGQETQYF	TGTGCCAGCAGTGATTTGTCTGGGCAAGAGACCCAGTACTTC
.	TRBV15	TRBJ1-2	CATSADRQPSSYTF	TGTGCCACCAGCGCTGATAGACAGCCCAGCTCCTACACCTTC
.	TRBV5-4	TRBJ1-2	CASARQESYGYTF	TGTGCCAGCGCCCGACAGGAAAGCTATGGCTACACCTTC
.	TRBV4-1	TRBJ2-1	CASSLQDGSYNEQFF	TGCGCCAGCAGCCTCCAGGACGGATCCTACAATGAGCAGTTCTTC
.	TRBV5-6	TRBJ2-6	CASSLELGTGANVLTF	TGTGCCAGCAGCTTAGAACTGGGGACTGGGGCCAACGTCCTGACTTTC
.	TRBV7-9	TRBJ2-1	CASSLSLRAYNEQFF	TGTGCCAGCAGCTTATCTCTGCGGGCTTACAATGAGCAGTTCTTC
TRBD2	TRBV30	TRBJ2-2	CAWSEGLAGVGELFF	TGTGCCTGGAGCGAGGGACTAGCGGGAGTCGGGGAGCTGTTTTTT